This T cell receptor beta chain was observed in a study of blood T cell repertoires in COVID-19. In the study overall: Acute and convalescent COVID-19 samples came from the United States, Italy and Spain. T cells, B-cell-depleted T cells, or PBMCs supplied cDNA or gDNA.

Some clones are missing from TCRdb's copy, which holds only in-frame ones; the method was immunoSEQ multiplex PCR. The top ten clones hold roughly 2.4% of a sample with 200,000 or so clones, more than 65% of them seen once. Germline V gene data show CDR1 as KGHSH and CDR2 as LQKENI. This CDR3 region has 16 residues. V was cut by 3 bases and J by 0 bases, with 9 bases left in between. The chain joins TRBV18 to TRBJ2-6; no firm D call. Sequencing was carried out using peripheral blood. This clonotype originated in a woman between 55 and 75 years old with acute or convalescent COVID-19. The CDR3, as DNA: TGTGCCAGCTCACCCCAACAGATCTCTGGGGCCAACGTCCTGACTTTC. Translating gives CASSPQQISGANVLTF.